The 3 T cell receptor beta chains below all came from one sample that was sequenced in a study of cytomegalovirus exposure and HLA in healthy donors. PCR primers comprised 60 Vbeta and 13 Jbeta primers. TCRdb keeps only in-frame clones here, not all; method: immunoSEQ multiplex PCR. Among about 84,000 clones listed, 75% to 90% were seen once. The sequenced sample was PBMCs. These receptors came from a man between 18 and 29 years old in good health and CMV-seronegative.

The genes are TRBV4-3 and TRBJ2-1, with 12 bases lining up with TRBD2. J was trimmed by 4 bases and V by 4 bases; bases with no gene match: 8. Germline lookup yields CDR1 LGHNA and CDR2 YSLEER. The CDR3 has 17 residues. The CDR3 loop is CASSLSSTSGSYNEQFF. CDR3 in DNA: TGCGCCAGCAGCCTCTCCTCGACTAGCGGGAGTTACAATGAGCAGTTCTTC.

J is TRBJ2-1 and V is TRBV2, with 15 nucleotides matching TRBD2. The CDR3 is made up of 16 amino acids. CDR1 SNHLY and CDR2 FYNNEI come from the germline V gene. Trimming removed 6 bases from V and 2 bases from J; junction bases left unmatched: 2. The CDR3 sequence: CASRGTSGRPYNEQFF. In nucleotides, the CDR3 is TGTGCCAGCAGGGGGACTAGCGGGAGGCCCTACAATGAGCAGTTCTTC.

The V and J genes are TRBV27 and TRBJ1-1, with unresolved D. CDR3 length equals 14 residues. The germline V and J ends were trimmed by 1 base and 4 bases, with 10 bases remaining between them. The germline gives CDR1 MNHEY, CDR2 SMNVEV (reference sequence). CDR3 DNA sequence: TGTGCCAGCAGTTTATACGGGGTGTTCACTGAAGCTTTCTTT. Its protein product is CASSLYGVFTEAFF.